The TCR beta chain described here comes from a study of shared clonotypes between healthy human individuals. Sequencing was performed with immunoSEQ multiplex PCR; in TCRdb, only in-frame clones are kept and a portion is missing. Among fewer than 1.4 million clones listed, approximately 80% were seen once. The ends were cut back, 0 bases at V and 5 bases at J, with 19 bases in the middle. The CDR3 spans 17 residues. Germline CDR1 and CDR2: LGHNA and YSLEER. The chain uses TRBV4-3 and TRBJ1-2; possibly TRBD1 for D (5 bases). The sequenced sample consisted of memory CD4+ T cells from PBMCs. Described subset: CD45RA-negative fraction. This receptor was obtained from a man aged 18 to 35 in good health. Some clones in this sample may be carry-over from other donors' samples. CDR3: CASSQDPPGSLWYGYTF. DNA for the CDR3: TGCGCCAGCAGCCAAGATCCCCCAGGGTCCCTTTGGTATGGCTACACCTTC.